Described below is a single TCR beta chain sequence and its context. This sample was taken from a study of beta chain features in type 1 diabetes. What was sequenced were expressed TCRB transcripts, since all of the isolated RNA had been reverse transcribed. Naive, central memory and regulatory T cell samples came to a mean of approximately 4 million reads. Here immunoSEQ multiplex PCR was the method, and the copy in TCRdb shows in-frame clones only, minus some. The table records just over 600,000 clones, 15% to 19% of them present only once. CDR1 and CDR2 (germline): MGHRA, YSYEKL. CDR3 size: 13 residues. V dropped 1 base and J dropped 8 bases, with 11 bases sitting between them. One heparinised blood draw averaging around 0.12 L was given by each donor.

The sequencing input was naive CD4+ T cells from blood. The receptor was derived from a man between 18 and 29 years old in good health. V gene TRBV4-1 combines with J gene TRBJ1-2; D remains ambiguous. CDR3: CASSQAGYVGYTF. The CDR3, as DNA: TGCGCCAGCAGCCAAGCCGGCTACGTGGGCTACACCTTC.